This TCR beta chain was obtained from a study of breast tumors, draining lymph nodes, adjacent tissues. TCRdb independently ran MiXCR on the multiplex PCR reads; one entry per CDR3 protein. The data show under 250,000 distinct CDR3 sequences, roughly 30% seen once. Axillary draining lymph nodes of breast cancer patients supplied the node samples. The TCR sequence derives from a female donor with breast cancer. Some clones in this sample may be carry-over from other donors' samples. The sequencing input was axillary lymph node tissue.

The CDR3 bases are TGTGCCAGCAGTTTATTTCCCACTGGGGCTTTCTTT. Translating gives CASSLFPTGAFF. The genes are TRBV28 and TRBJ1-1; unclear D gene. Between the trimmed V and J ends, which lost 1 base and 11 bases, there was a span of 11 bases. Germline CDR1 reads MDHEN; CDR2 reads SYDVKM. The CDR3 is 12 amino acids.